This passage covers 13 T cell receptor beta chains from one sample sequenced in a study of T cells after yellow fever vaccination. TCRdb reprocessed the 5' RACE reads with MiXCR, giving one entry per CDR3 protein. The repertoire consists of under 600,000 distinct CDR3 sequences, with roughly a fifth occurring once and the leading ten covering about a sixth. Sequencing used PBMCs, obtained more than 20 days after the first yellow fever vaccination. The receptors were sampled from a man younger than 35 who received the YFV17D yellow fever vaccine.

This clonotype was recorded a few times. The chain is built from TRBV9 and TRBJ2-3; 10 bases match TRBD2. CDR1 and CDR2 (germline): SGDLS, YYNGEE. The CDR3 spans 15 residues. Trimming cost V 5 bases and J 1 base; bases outside gene matches: 4. CDR3 DNA: TGTGCCAGCAGTACTAGCGGGGTGGGCACAGATACGCAGTATTTT. This translates into CASSTSGVGTDTQYF.

This clonotype has more than one count but fewer than ten. The V call is TRBV29-1, the J call TRBJ1-1, with unresolved D. Germline values: CDR1 SQVTM, CDR2 ANQGSEA. CDR3 size: 13 residues. Trimming cost V 5 bases and J 2 bases, with 12 bases left between them. The CDR3 protein is CSVSRTFNTEAFF. The CDR3 nucleotides are TGCAGCGTTTCCCGGACCTTTAACACTGAAGCTTTCTTT. The variable domain in full, completed from reference TRBV29-1 and TRBJ1-1, reads SAVISQKPSRDICQRGTSLTIQCQVDSQVTMMFWYRQQPGQSLTLIATANQGSEATYESGFVIDKFPISRPNLTFSTLTVSNMSPEDSSIYLCSVSRTFNTEAFFGQGTRLTVV.

This clonotype was found a few times. The chain uses TRBV4-3 and TRBJ1-3; D unclear. The CDR3 extends over 12 amino acids. Germline CDR1 reads LGHNA; CDR2 reads YSLEER. With 4 bases removed from V and 4 bases from J, the gap between germline ends came to 5 bases. In DNA form, the CDR3 reads TGCGCCAGCAGCCGGAACGGAAACACCATATATTTT. Its protein is CASSRNGNTIYF.

V usage is TRBV20-1 and J usage is TRBJ2-7; possible D gene TRBD1, 8 bases. V gave up 4 bases and J gave up 4 bases, with 26 bases separating them. The length of the CDR3 is 17 residues. Per the germline V gene, CDR1 is DFQATT and CDR2 is SNEGSKA (reference sequence). CDR3 amino acids: CSATGGQGGIKEYEQYF. CDR3 nucleotide sequence: TGCAGTGCTACGGGAGGACAGGGAGGGATAAAGGAGTACGAGCAGTACTTC.

This clonotype occurred a few times. The rearrangement links TRBV10-3 to TRBJ1-1; tentatively, D is TRBD1 (6 bases). CDR3 length equals 14 residues. The V and J ends lost 3 bases and 4 bases respectively, with 12 bases between them. Germline loops: CDR1 ENHRY, CDR2 SYGVKD. CDR3 amino acids: CAISERGTGTEAFF. The CDR3 DNA follows: TGTGCCATCAGTGAAAGGGGGACGGGCACTGAAGCTTTCTTT.

The chain employs TRBV20-1 and TRBJ1-5; TRBD1 is a possible D gene (6 bases). Trimming removed 2 bases from V and 7 bases from J, with 24 bases in between. Germline V gene sequence: CDR1 DFQATT, CDR2 SNEGSKA (reference sequence). The CDR3 covers 17 residues. CDR3 sequence reads: CSARRSVLGAVGQPQHF. CDR3 DNA: TGCAGTGCTAGAAGGTCCGTGCTGGGGGCCGTAGGACAGCCCCAGCATTTT.

The table lists this clonotype with a few counts. The chain links TRBV3-1 to TRBJ1-2; a weak D match, TRBD1 (5 bases). This CDR3 is 13 amino acids long. The germline V gene encodes CDR1 LGHDT and CDR2 YNNKEL (reference sequence). V was clipped by 4 bases and J by 3 bases, with 9 bases between them. CDR3 coding DNA: TGTGCCAGCAGCCTCACACAGGACTATGGCTACACCTTC. Amino acids: CASSLTQDYGYTF.

This clonotype was counted a few times. The rearrangement uses TRBV29-1 and TRBJ2-7, with 10 bases aligning to TRBD1. Germline assignment: CDR1 SQVTM and CDR2 ANQGSEA. J was trimmed by 0 bases and V by 7 bases; bases with no gene match: 6. This CDR3 is 14 amino acids long. The CDR3 nucleotides are TGCAGCGCCGTGACAGGGGGCCTCTCCTACGAGCAGTACTTC. Translating it yields CSAVTGGLSYEQYF.

The chain combines TRBV25-1 with TRBJ2-1, with D tentatively TRBD2 (5 bases). Germline CDR1 and CDR2: MGHDK and SYGVNS. V was trimmed by 4 bases and J by 14 bases, leaving 30 bases between them. This CDR3 spans 17 amino acids. The CDR3 nucleotides read TGTGCCAGCAGTGCTCATAACGGTGGCGGGTCAAAGGCGCCGGAGTTCTTC. Encoded protein: CASSAHNGGGSKAPEFF.

This clonotype was seen many times. The chain is built from TRBV7-2 and TRBJ1-1, with D possibly TRBD1 on 5 matching bases. Germline CDR1 and CDR2: SGHTA and FQGNSA. The CDR3 loop spans 13 amino acids. V dropped 7 bases and J dropped 4 bases, with 13 bases sitting between them. The CDR3 bases are TGTGCCAGCACCCAGTGGGGGGTCACTGAAGCTTTCTTT. Translating gives CASTQWGVTEAFF.

This clonotype was recorded a few times. V gene TRBV7-8 combines with J gene TRBJ1-2; the D is unclear. The CDR3 sequence is 13 residues long. The V and J ends lost 7 bases and 4 bases respectively, with 13 bases between them. Germline V gene sequence: CDR1 SGHVS, CDR2 FQNEAQ. This CDR3 reads CASTLTRIYGYTF. Written as DNA, the CDR3 is TGTGCCAGCACCCTAACCCGGATCTATGGCTACACCTTC.

The genes are TRBV7-2 and TRBJ2-6; D gene unclear. From germline, CDR1 is SGHTA and CDR2 FQGNSA. CDR3 length: 16 residues. Between the trimmed V and J ends, which lost 2 bases and 0 bases, there was a span of 8 bases. CDR3 residues: CASSLTWGSGANVLTF. CDR3 nucleotide sequence: TGTGCCAGCAGCTTAACATGGGGCTCTGGGGCCAACGTCCTGACTTTC.

V gene TRBV24-1 combines with J gene TRBJ1-2; 10 nucleotides match TRBD1. In germline, CDR1 is KGHDR, CDR2 SFDVKD. This CDR3 has 14 residues. The V segment lost 5 bases and the J segment 3 bases; nucleotides outside the gene matches: 2. The CDR3 DNA reads TGTGCCACCAGTGGACAGGGGGCGGACTATGGCTACACCTTC. Translation: CATSGQGADYGYTF.